This T cell receptor (beta chain) was recorded in a study of control samples from healthy donors and cancer patients (dated by TCRdb to the early 2020s). With respect to this clone: Its antigen is not yet known. No much larger clone exists at a distance of one base, and base qualities are not known.

The library came from the immunoSEQ multiplex PCR assay. This immuneACCESS table, as held by TCRdb, lists in-frame sequences with V and J called but not all clones. Of the missing ones, under half trace to an unresolved V gene in checked studies; the others have no known cause. For this sample there are tens of thousands of clones; approximately 87% appear just once. The ten top clones hold around 18% of the sample. The germline V gene gives CDR1 as MGHRA and CDR2 as YSYEKL. V loses 4 bases of germline sequence and J loses 4 bases, and the interval between the two ends is 22 bases. Counted from cysteine to phenylalanine, this CDR3 has 17 amino acids. Only CDR3 DNA remains: 51 bases, in frame from the first base.

In this chain, TRBV4-1 is recombined with TRBJ2-5, with no D gene named confidently. This TCR was sampled from a man aged 45-60 years in good health. The sequencing sample was made of blood. The bases read TGCGCCAGCAGCCGCAAGATATCACCTCAAGGTCGAGAGACCCAGTACTTC. It specifies CASSRKISPQGRETQYF.